This entry is about one TCR beta chain. These data belong to a study of shared T cell receptors in the human thymus. The table came from immunoSEQ multiplex PCR; TCRdb's copy has only in-frame clones and leaves some out. The sample has hundreds of thousands of clones, around 87% seen once. In addition, the sample was reused for a study of human thymus T cells. Per that study: Each of the donors was a healthy Finnish infant who was undergoing open corrective cardiac surgery for congenital heart defects. Thymic material originated from resections removed in the course of corrective heart surgery. Thymic and blood repertoires seemed to favor certain V and J genes. Related research has reported that thymic repertoires overlap highly among unrelated individuals.

The source of this sequence is a boy younger than two with a congenital heart defect. Sequences were obtained from thymocytes.

CDR3: CASSPGASGGNTIYF. In DNA, the CDR3 is TGTGCCAGCAGTCCCGGCGCCTCGGGAGGAAACACCATATATTTT. J is TRBJ1-3 and V is TRBV28; D gene uncertain. This CDR3 has 15 residues. V lost 5 bases, J lost 4 bases, and 15 bases lay in between. Per the germline V gene, CDR1 is MDHEN and CDR2 is SYDVKM.